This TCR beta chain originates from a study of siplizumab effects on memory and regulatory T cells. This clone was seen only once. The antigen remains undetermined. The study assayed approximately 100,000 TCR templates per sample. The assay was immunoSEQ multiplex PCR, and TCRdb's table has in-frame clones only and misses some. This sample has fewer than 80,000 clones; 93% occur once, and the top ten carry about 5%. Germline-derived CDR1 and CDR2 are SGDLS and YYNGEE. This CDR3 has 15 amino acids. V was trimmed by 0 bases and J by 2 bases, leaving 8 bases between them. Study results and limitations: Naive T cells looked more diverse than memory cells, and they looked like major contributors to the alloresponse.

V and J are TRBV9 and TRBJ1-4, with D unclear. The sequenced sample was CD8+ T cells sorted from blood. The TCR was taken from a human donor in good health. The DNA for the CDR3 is TGTGCCAGCAGCGTAGGCGACATGACTAATGAAAAACTGTTTTTT. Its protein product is CASSVGDMTNEKLFF.